Included here is one TCR beta chain sequence, with context. Its antigen remains unknown. Trimming took 0 bases from V and 4 from J, leaving 12 bases between them. This CDR3 has 15 amino acids. Germline V gene sequence: CDR1 LGHNA, CDR2 YNFKEQ. Vbeta (60) and Jbeta (13) primers were used in the PCR. Libraries were prepared by immunoSEQ multiplex PCR; TCRdb keeps only in-frame clonotypes and omits some of them. The sample contains about 110,000 clones, 70% to 80% of which appear only once. The donors were healthy bone marrow donors. The data derive from a study of cytomegalovirus exposure and HLA in healthy donors. Broader study findings: The productive fraction for most TCR beta V segments was about 90% or about 30% in an earlier analysis. Some segments of the V type, notably TRBV6-2 and TRBV6-3, were excluded as indistinguishable. Researchers counted some 150 TCR beta chains as cytomegalovirus-associated.

The source of this sequence is a woman in her thirties or forties in good health and CMV-seropositive. Sequenced input: PBMCs. The chain is built from TRBV4-2 and TRBJ1-2; D uncertain. CDR3 coding DNA: TGTGCCAGCAGCCAAGAACAGAGCTCAACCTATGGCTACACCTTC. It translates to CASSQEQSSTYGYTF.